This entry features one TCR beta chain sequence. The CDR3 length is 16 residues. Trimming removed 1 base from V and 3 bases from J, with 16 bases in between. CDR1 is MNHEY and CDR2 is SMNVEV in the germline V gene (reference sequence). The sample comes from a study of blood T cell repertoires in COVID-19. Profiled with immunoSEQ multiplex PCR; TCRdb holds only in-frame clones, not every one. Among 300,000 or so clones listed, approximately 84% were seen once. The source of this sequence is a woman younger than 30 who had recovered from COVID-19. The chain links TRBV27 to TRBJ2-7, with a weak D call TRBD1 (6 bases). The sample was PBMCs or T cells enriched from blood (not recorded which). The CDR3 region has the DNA TGTGCCAGCAGTTTATTATTCTCGGACAGAAGCTACGAGCAGTACTTC. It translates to CASSLLFSDRSYEQYF.